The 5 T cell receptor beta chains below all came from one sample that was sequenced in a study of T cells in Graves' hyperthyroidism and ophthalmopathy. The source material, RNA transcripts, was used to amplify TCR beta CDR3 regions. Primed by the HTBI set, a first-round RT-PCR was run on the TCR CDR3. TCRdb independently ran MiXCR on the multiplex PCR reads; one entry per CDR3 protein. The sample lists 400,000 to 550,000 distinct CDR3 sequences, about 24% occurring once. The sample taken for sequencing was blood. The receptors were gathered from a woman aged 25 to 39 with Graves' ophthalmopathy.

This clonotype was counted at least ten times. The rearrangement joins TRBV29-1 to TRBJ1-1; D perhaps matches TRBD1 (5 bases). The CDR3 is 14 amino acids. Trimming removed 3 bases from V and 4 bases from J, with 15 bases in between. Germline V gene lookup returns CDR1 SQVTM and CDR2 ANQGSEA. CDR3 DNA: TGCAGCGTTGACGTATCCCAGGGTCGCACTGAAGCTTTCTTT. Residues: CSVDVSQGRTEAFF.

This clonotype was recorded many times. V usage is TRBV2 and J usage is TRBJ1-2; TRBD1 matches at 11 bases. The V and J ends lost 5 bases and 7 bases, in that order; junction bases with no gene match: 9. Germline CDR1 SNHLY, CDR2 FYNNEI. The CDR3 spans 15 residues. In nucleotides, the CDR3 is TGTGCCAGCAGTTCTGTCATGGACAGGGGGCGTGGCTACACCTTC. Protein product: CASSSVMDRGRGYTF.

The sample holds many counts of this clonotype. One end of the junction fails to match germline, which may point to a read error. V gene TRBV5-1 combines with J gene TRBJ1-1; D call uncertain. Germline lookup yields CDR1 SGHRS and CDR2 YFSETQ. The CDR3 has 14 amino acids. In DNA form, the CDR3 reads TGCGCCAGCATCTTGCAACCCGGCGGCACTGAAGCTTTCTTT. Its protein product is CASILQPGGTEAFF.

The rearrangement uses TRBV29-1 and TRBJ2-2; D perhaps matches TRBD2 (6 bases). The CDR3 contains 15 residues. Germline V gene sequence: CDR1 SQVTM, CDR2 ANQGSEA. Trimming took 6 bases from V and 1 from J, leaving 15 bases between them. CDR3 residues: CSVRDGLLNTGELFF. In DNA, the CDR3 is TGCAGCGTGCGGGACGGCCTCTTGAACACCGGGGAGCTGTTTTTT.

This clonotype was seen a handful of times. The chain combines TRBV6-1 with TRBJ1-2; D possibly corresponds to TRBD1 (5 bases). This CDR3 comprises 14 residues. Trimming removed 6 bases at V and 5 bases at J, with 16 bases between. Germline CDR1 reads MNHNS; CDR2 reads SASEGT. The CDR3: CASSPGPPSYGYTF. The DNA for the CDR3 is TGTGCCAGCAGCCCGGGACCGCCTTCTTATGGCTACACCTTC.